A selection of T cell receptor beta chains follows, all from one sample in a study of TIL therapy for anti-PD-1-resistant metastatic lung cancer. Measured with immunoSEQ multiplex PCR; TCRdb has only the in-frame clones, and not every one. The sample includes approximately 97,000 clones, 55% to 75% of them seen just once. Sequenced material: tumor tissue, taken at baseline. The receptors derive from a person aged 25 to 85 with non-small cell lung cancer. CDR3s include the opening cysteine and the closing phenylalanine or tryptophan.

TRBV11-2,TRBJ2-5,CASSLEPWTSGDQETQYF
TRBV28,TRBJ1-2,CASSMGQTFYGYTF
TRBV28,TRBJ1-6,CASSPTFASPLHF
TRBV12-3/TRBV12-4,TRBJ2-1,CASTANSYNEQFF
TRBV7-2,TRBJ1-4,CASSPGGTNEKLFF
TRBV18,TRBJ2-5,CASSPTGVMETQYF
TRBV11-2,TRBJ2-5,CASSLSAGGRRETQYF
TRBV3-1/TRBV3-2,TRBJ2-6,CASSQGGTGGAGANVLTF
TRBV10-3,TRBJ2-3,CAISGTSLSTDTQYF
TRBV28,TRBJ1-4,CASSPHTGTLNEKLFF
TRBV4-3,TRBJ1-6,CASSQEQGSVSPLHF
TRBV5-4,TRBJ2-7,CASSLVSTEQYF
TRBV19,TRBJ1-1,CASSMWTGNTEAFF
TRBV10-1,TRBJ2-7,CASMILAGGYEQYF
TRBV5-1,TRBJ2-2,CASSPRLARVPGELFF
TRBV9,TRBJ2-1,CASSVTRQGGDYNEQFF
TRBV11-2,TRBJ1-1,CASSRDRVTEAFF
TRBV18,TRBJ2-7,CASSPLESGSGEQYF
TRBV12-5,TRBJ2-3,CASGLSGNADTQYF
TRBV14,TRBJ1-1,CASSRPGGYTEAFF
TRBV6-5,TRBJ2-3,CASSSSGASTDTQYF
TRBV11-2,TRBJ1-2,CASSPFGTGGRYSNGYTF
TRBV10-2,TRBJ1-1,CASSWDRGRTEAFF
TRBV20-1,TRBJ2-3,CSASGAGVGHTDTQYF
TRBV7-6,TRBJ2-7,CASSLEPIYEQYF
TRBV7-2,TRBJ2-7,CASSLGGRPGEQYF
TRBV7-8,TRBJ2-7,CASSSRGTSFYEQYF
TRBV5-6,TRBJ2-5,CASRLAGREETQYF
TRBV7-9,TRBJ1-2,CASSRGVGYYGYTF
TRBV7-9,TRBJ2-2,CASSIRDKNTGELFF
TRBV19,TRBJ2-4,CASSISSNGAKNIQYF
TRBV7-2,TRBJ1-3,CASSLASENTIYF
TRBV5-6,TRBJ1-6,CASSLPSLPLHF
TRBV19,TRBJ2-7,CASSSTVAPSHYEQYF
TRBV28,TRBJ1-2,CASSFETGLAF
TRBV7-8,TRBJ1-2,CASSYTRSYGYTF
TRBV6-5,TRBJ2-7,CASSYSGNSYEQYF
TRBV9,TRBJ1-6,CASSKAGHYNSPLHF
TRBV30,TRBJ1-2,CAWTHRGGLDYGYTF
TRBV11-2,TRBJ1-6,CASSLGTGDSPLHF
TRBV7-8,TRBJ2-7,CASRVGYEQYF
TRBV7-3,TRBJ2-7,CASSSGPDYEQYF
TRBV10-3,TRBJ1-6,CAISEGWNSPLHF
TRBV30,TRBJ2-5,CAWSAPAQETQYF
TRBV28,TRBJ1-5,CASSLFSGPLNQPQHF
TRBV7-2,TRBJ2-7,CASSSQKGYEQYF
TRBV5-1,TRBJ2-7,CASTQRTGGGYEQYF
TRBV9,TRBJ2-3,CASSVRPSSTDTQYF
TRBV6-2/TRBV6-3,TRBJ1-5,CASSSPHRGQPQHF
TRBV5-6,TRBJ2-2,CASSFILTGAYTGELFF
TRBV12-1,TRBJ2-1,CASTCLSARDRNNEQFF